These T cell receptor beta chains were read from a single sample in a study of OX40 agonist ivuxolimab in advanced cancers. Here immunoSEQ multiplex PCR was the method, and the copy in TCRdb shows in-frame clones only, minus some. The sample consists of fewer than 85,000 clones, approximately 87% of them appearing once. Source: CD4+ or CD8+ T cells sorted from blood, taken in a trial of the OX40 agonist ivuxolimab. The source of these receptors is an adult with an advanced solid tumor such as melanoma, head and neck, liver or kidney cancer. Both conserved end residues are part of each CDR3. Fields, in order: D gene, V gene, CDR3 length, J gene, clone size, CDR3 protein, CDR3 DNA. D genes are given only for firm matches. Rows may omit the clone size; those that give it use once, few, many or a size class.

TRBD1	TRBV14	13	TRBJ2-1	.	CASSPIRGGEQFF	TGTGCCAGCAGCCCGATTAGAGGGGGCGAGCAGTTCTTC
.	TRBV18	14	TRBJ1-2	.	CASSPRGASYGYTF	TGTGCCAGCTCACCACGGGGTGCTAGCTATGGCTACACCTTC
.	TRBV9	15	TRBJ2-7	.	CASSVLDSSSYEQYF	TGTGCCAGCAGCGTTTTGGACAGCTCCTCCTACGAGCAGTACTTC
TRBD2	TRBV11-2	15	TRBJ2-7	.	CASSLDRDYSYEQYF	TGTGCCAGCAGCTTAGACCGGGACTACTCCTACGAGCAGTACTTC
.	TRBV2	14	TRBJ1-3	.	CASGTVSSGNTIYF	TGTGCCAGCGGAACAGTGAGCTCTGGAAACACCATATATTTT
TRBD2	TRBV5-1	19	TRBJ2-1	once	CASSPGLLAGVSSYNEQFF	TGCGCCAGCAGCCCGGGCTTACTAGCGGGGGTTAGCTCCTACAATGAGCAGTTCTTC
TRBD1	TRBV30	16	TRBJ1-3	once	CAWDRDLEGAGNTIYF	TGTGCCTGGGACAGGGATTTGGAGGGGGCTGGAAACACCATATATTTT
.	TRBV5-1	15	TRBJ2-2	.	CASSWKDRFTGELFF	TGCGCCAGCAGCTGGAAGGACCGATTCACCGGGGAGCTGTTTTTT
.	TRBV21-1	19	TRBJ1-5	few	CASRKGKGTGCMSNQPQHF	TGTGCCAGCAGAAAAGGTAAGGGGACGGGTTGTATGAGCAATCAGCCCCAGCATTTT
TRBD1	TRBV19	14	TRBJ1-1	.	CASSRQGGATEAFF	TGTGCCAGTAGTCGACAGGGTGGTGCGACTGAAGCTTTCTTT
.	TRBV10-3	13	TRBJ1-5	.	CAITPGQGQPQHF	TGTGCCATCACCCCAGGGCAGGGTCAGCCCCAGCATTTT
TRBD1	TRBV6-5	14	TRBJ1-2	.	CASSYFPGQYGYTF	TGTGCCAGCAGTTACTTCCCGGGACAGTATGGCTACACCTTC
TRBD1	TRBV18	15	TRBJ2-7	.	CASSQNRGPHYEQYF	TGTGCCAGCTCACAGAACAGGGGGCCTCACTACGAGCAGTACTTC
.	TRBV30	13	TRBJ2-5	.	CAWSANREGTQYF	TGTGCCTGGAGTGCCAACAGGGAAGGGACCCAGTACTTC
.	TRBV7-9	13	TRBJ2-7	.	CASSFGNSYEQYF	TGTGCCAGCAGCTTCGGGAACTCCTACGAGCAGTACTTC
TRBD2	TRBV19	14	TRBJ2-3	.	CASSKRGGIDTQYF	TGTGCCAGTAGTAAGCGGGGGGGAATAGATACGCAGTATTTT
.	TRBV4-1	15	TRBJ1-5	medium-sized	CASSHDEGGDQPQHF	TGCGCCAGCAGCCATGACGAGGGGGGGGATCAGCCCCAGCATTTT
TRBD1	TRBV2	15	TRBJ2-1	.	CASRPTGGTYNEQFF	TGTGCCAGCAGACCCACAGGGGGGACCTACAATGAGCAGTTCTTC
.	TRBV9	16	TRBJ1-6	once	CASSPNARELGSPLHF	TGTGCCAGCAGCCCCAACGCGAGGGAACTTGGATCACCCCTCCACTTT
TRBD1	TRBV6-6	14	TRBJ2-3	.	CASGPGQGQDTQYF	TGTGCCAGCGGACCGGGACAGGGGCAAGATACGCAGTATTTT
TRBD1	TRBV5-4	16	TRBJ1-2	.	CASSDLDRGFRYGYTF	TGTGCCAGCAGCGACCTGGACAGGGGCTTTCGGTATGGCTACACCTTC
TRBD2	TRBV5-4	13	TRBJ2-1	.	CASSLTSSNEQFF	TGTGCCAGCAGCCTGACTAGCAGTAATGAGCAGTTCTTC
.	TRBV10-2	16	TRBJ1-1	.	CASSKGPFGGDTEAFF	TGCGCCAGCAGTAAGGGGCCTTTTGGCGGAGACACTGAAGCTTTCTTT
.	TRBV10-2	15	TRBJ1-5	.	CASSAQAPRSGPQHF	TGCGCCAGCAGTGCTCAGGCTCCCCGCTCGGGGCCCCAGCATTTT
.	TRBV19	14	TRBJ1-2	.	CASSIRGPEGGYTF	TGTGCCAGTAGTATCCGGGGCCCCGAGGGTGGCTACACCTTC
.	TRBV5-6	15	TRBJ2-1	.	CASSFFVRSYNEQFF	TGTGCCAGCAGCTTTTTTGTAAGGTCCTACAATGAGCAGTTCTTC
.	TRBV7-9	13	TRBJ1-1	.	CASSLTSNTEAFF	TGTGCCAGCAGCTTAACCTCGAACACTGAAGCTTTCTTT
TRBD2	TRBV5-1	16	TRBJ2-5	.	CASSPGLAGGVETQYF	TGCGCCAGCAGCCCGGGACTAGCGGGGGGAGTGGAGACCCAGTACTTC
.	TRBV9	20	TRBJ1-6	.	CASSVGVGRGPSSYNSPLHF	TGTGCCAGCAGCGTAGGGGTGGGGCGGGGACCTAGCTCCTATAATTCACCCCTCCACTTT
.	TRBV27	14	TRBJ2-7	.	CASSIQGNPYEQYF	TGTGCCAGCAGTATACAGGGCAACCCCTACGAGCAGTACTTC
TRBD1	TRBV7-2	14	TRBJ1-5	.	CASSPGTVGQPQHF	TGTGCCAGCAGCCCAGGGACAGTAGGACAGCCCCAGCATTTT
.	TRBV7-2	15	TRBJ1-5	.	CASSTRAESNQPQHF	TGTGCCAGCAGCACCCGCGCGGAAAGCAATCAGCCCCAGCATTTT
.	TRBV2	13	TRBJ1-1	.	CASRWGGDTEAFF	TGTGCCAGCAGATGGGGGGGGGACACTGAAGCTTTCTTT
TRBD1	TRBV18	15	TRBJ2-7	.	CASSLDRNPSYEQYF	TGTGCCAGCTCACTGGACAGGAACCCTTCCTACGAGCAGTACTTC
.	TRBV18	15	TRBJ1-3	.	CASSPTDDSGNTIYF	TGTGCCAGCTCGCCGACGGACGACTCTGGAAACACCATATATTTT
.	TRBV29-1	14	TRBJ1-3	.	CSVQGRNSGNTIYF	TGCAGCGTCCAGGGACGAAACTCTGGAAACACCATATATTTT
.	TRBV2	14	TRBJ2-3	few	CANRPNSIPDTQYF	TGTGCCAACCGTCCCAATTCCATACCGGATACGCAGTATTTT
.	TRBV18	15	TRBJ2-3	.	CASSPLSDSTDTQYF	TGTGCCAGCTCACCACTGTCGGATAGCACAGATACGCAGTATTTT
TRBD1	TRBV4-2	14	TRBJ1-4	.	CASSPGQGNEKLFF	TGTGCCAGCAGCCCGGGACAGGGAAATGAAAAACTGTTTTTT
.	TRBV18	15	TRBJ2-2	.	CASSYRVANTGELFF	TGTGCCAGCTCGTACAGGGTTGCGAACACCGGGGAGCTGTTTTTT
.	TRBV7-2	15	TRBJ2-3	.	CASSLTSWGTDTQYF	TGTGCCAGCAGCCTCACTAGCTGGGGCACAGATACGCAGTATTTT
.	TRBV27	15	TRBJ2-5	.	CASGLPGQPQETQYF	TGTGCCAGCGGACTCCCCGGACAGCCCCAAGAGACCCAGTACTTC
TRBD2	TRBV9	13	TRBJ2-5	.	CASSSGLTETQYF	TGTGCCAGCAGCTCGGGACTAACAGAGACCCAGTACTTC
.	TRBV11-2	17	TRBJ2-3	.	CASSTDRIGVHRDTQYF	TGTGCCAGCAGCACCGACAGGATCGGTGTTCACAGGGATACGCAGTATTTT
TRBD2	TRBV6-5	15	TRBJ2-2	.	CASRGLAGGGGELFF	TGTGCCAGCAGAGGACTAGCGGGGGGTGGCGGGGAGCTGTTTTTT
.	TRBV11-3	14	TRBJ2-2	.	CASSLGAGTGELFF	TGTGCCAGCAGCTTGGGGGCAGGCACCGGGGAGCTGTTTTTT
.	TRBV6-6	13	TRBJ2-1	once	CASSDGGYNEQFF	TGTGCCAGCAGTGACGGGGGTTACAATGAGCAGTTCTTC
.	TRBV6-4	13	TRBJ1-1	few	CASSATMNTEAFF	TGTGCCAGCAGTGCAACTATGAACACTGAAGCTTTCTTT
.	TRBV25-1	15	TRBJ2-7	.	CASRKAVHPCYEQYF	TGTGCCAGCAGGAAGGCGGTACACCCCTGCTACGAGCAGTACTTC
.	TRBV7-2	15	TRBJ1-4	.	CASSLNGRSGEKLFF	TGTGCCAGCAGCTTAAACGGTCGGTCGGGTGAAAAACTGTTTTTT
TRBD2	TRBV19	14	TRBJ2-5	.	CASSAGDSQETQYF	TGTGCCAGTAGTGCGGGGGACTCACAAGAGACCCAGTACTTC
.	TRBV10-3	14	TRBJ1-1	.	CAIGVGSQNTEAFF	TGTGCCATCGGGGTCGGATCTCAGAACACTGAAGCTTTCTTT
.	TRBV5-6	14	TRBJ1-1	.	CASSLLAGDTEAFF	TGTGCCAGCAGCCTCCTGGCCGGGGACACTGAAGCTTTCTTT